The sequence of this T cell receptor (beta chain) was determined in a study of patients and donors after allogeneic stem cell transplantation. CDR1 and CDR2 from the germline V gene are LGHNA and YNFKEQ. The length of the CDR3 is 15 residues. V was trimmed by 2 bases and J by 2 bases, leaving 9 bases between them. TCRdb processed the RT-PCR reads anew with MiXCR; each CDR3 protein has one entry. In the table there are about 410,000 distinct CDR3 sequences, roughly 17% of which are singletons. This clonotype has at least ten counts. The gene calls are TRBV4-2 and TRBJ2-2; D may be TRBD1 (5 bases). The source is a human donor who was either an allogeneic HSCT recipient or a stem cell or donor lymphocyte infusion donor (not recorded which). It is not recorded whose cells these are; they may come from a transplant donor. Sequenced sample: blood, either unsorted or a sorted T cell fraction (not recorded which). This CDR3 is CASSQQTDNTGELFF. CDR3 coding DNA: TGTGCCAGCAGCCAACAGACAGATAACACCGGGGAGCTGTTTTTT.